The T cell receptor (beta chain) described here comes from a study of CD8+ T cells in alopecia areata (dated by TCRdb to 2016 to 2018). Regarding the research as a whole: Treated patients were enrolled in an open-label pilot trial of oral tofacitinib at 5 to 10 mg twice daily for moderate-to-severe alopecia areata. The SALT score, which quantifies the percentage of affected scalp surface area, was used to measure disease severity in treated patients. Biopsies were taken from tofacitinib-treated patients at baseline and again at 4 and 24 weeks into treatment, and several of those patients also had a later scalp biopsy. TCRbeta CDR3 regions were amplified by immunoSEQ multiplex PCR with 35 Vbeta forward and 13 Jbeta reverse primers. The study used high-throughput TCRbeta sequencing to examine T cell clonal expansion in alopecia areata, in both the C3H/HeJ mouse model and human patients. The RNA source kit depended on sample type: the PAXgene miRNA kit for fixed scalp, the miRNeasy kit for PBMCs, and the RNeasy kit for mouse skin. Scalp clonality was compared across normal scalp (n=4), patchy alopecia areata scalp (n=8), and alopecia totalis/universalis scalp (n=8). Patients stayed on tofacitinib for 6 to 18 months and then had 6 months of follow-up off drug so that delayed response and recurrence could be assessed. On the human side, TCRbeta sequencing was run on scalp tissue and on sorted CD4+ and CD8+ peripheral blood T cells from healthy controls and from alopecia areata patients with either patchy or totalis/universalis disease. General findings and caveats noted by the study authors: TCR sequences shared between patients were less clear than in mice, possibly partly because of HLA diversity in the patient population. Because the treated cohort was small and had only one nonresponder, larger studies are needed to examine links between baseline CD8+ expansion and response. Lesional scalp, especially in alopecia totalis/universalis, showed higher clonality and more expanded CD8+ clones than normal scalp, suggesting antigenic drive. Resident alphabeta T cells in normal human skin are also sequenced, complicating scalp TCR repertoire analysis, unlike mouse skin dominated by gammadelta T cells. During tofacitinib treatment, many expanded lesional clones remained in scalp and blood, and this persistence may partly explain relapse after treatment is stopped. Scalp clonality and the number of expanded CD8+ clones among the top 100 scalp clones were significantly decreased by tofacitinib.

Library creation used the immunoSEQ multiplex PCR assay. RNA was extracted from all samples and reverse transcribed into cDNA as template for TCR sequencing. First-strand cDNA was synthesized using SuperScript III with a 2:1 mix of oligo-dT and random hexamers. A synthetic immune receptor repertoire was used to measure amplification bias, and any remaining bias was corrected computationally. On the authors' methods: Raw reads were preprocessed for error removal, and CDR3 was defined according to IMGT conventions as running from the conserved cysteine to phenylalanine. Clonality was computed as 1 minus the Shannon entropy, with the entropy normalized by log2 of the number of productive unique TCRs. Whether scalp clones were CD4 or CD8 was inferred by matching scalp TCRbeta sequences against CD4 and CD8 repertoires sorted from blood. The table was pulled from immuneACCESS by TCRdb, which kept in-frame rearrangements only. Such tables lose some clones; where checked, under half of the loss comes from unresolved V genes, and the rest has no known cause. That table furnishes V, J and clone size, whereas the DNA furnished D and trimming. This sample lists some 110,000 clones; about three fifths were detected once. The ten largest make up over 9% of the sample.

In regard to this clone: The target of this receptor is not known. No base quality information exists; no much larger clone differs at one position. Different DNA sequences within this sample yield the same CDR3.

The meaning of the sample's time point label: 20 to 30 weeks on oral tofacitinib. The treatment or condition label corresponds to: oral pan-JAK inhibitor, 5-10 mg twice daily. Peripheral blood and lesional scalp punch biopsies were obtained from patients with alopecia areata. PBMCs were isolated by density centrifugation and stained for CD3, CD4 and CD8, after which CD4+ and CD8+ T cells were sorted on a FACSAria. The sequenced sample was CD8+ T cells sorted from blood, obtained at week 24, from a patient treated with tofacitinib. This TCR was sampled from a human donor with alopecia areata.

The CDR3 here reads CASSLTGGSYEQYF. The DNA reads TGTGCCAGCAGTTTAACAGGGGGCTCCTACGAGCAGTACTTC. The rearrangement joined TRBV28 to TRBJ2-7, with 8 bases aligning to TRBD1. At the junction V is shortened by 2 bases and J by 0 bases; bases outside the gene matches: 0. CDR1 and CDR2, looked up from the germline V gene, are MDHEN and SYDVKM. Inclusive of the bounding cysteine and phenylalanine, the CDR3 is 14 residues long. Of the read, only the CDR3 DNA is kept; its 42 bases are in frame from base 1.